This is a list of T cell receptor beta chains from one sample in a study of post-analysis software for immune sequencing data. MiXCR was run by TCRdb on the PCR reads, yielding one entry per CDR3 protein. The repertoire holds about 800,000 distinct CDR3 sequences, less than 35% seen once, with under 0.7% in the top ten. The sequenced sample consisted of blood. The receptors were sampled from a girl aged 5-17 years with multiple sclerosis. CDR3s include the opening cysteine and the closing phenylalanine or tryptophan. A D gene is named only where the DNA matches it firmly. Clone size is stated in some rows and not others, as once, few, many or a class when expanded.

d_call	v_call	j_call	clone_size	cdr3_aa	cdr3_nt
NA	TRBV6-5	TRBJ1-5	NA	CTSSTGIIQPQHF	TGTACCAGCAGCACAGGGATAATCCAGCCCCAGCATTTT
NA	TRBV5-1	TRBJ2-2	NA	CASRQSAAVTNTGELFF	TGCGCCAGCCGCCAGTCCGCAGCGGTGACAAACACCGGGGAGCTGTTTTTT
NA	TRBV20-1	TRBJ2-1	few	CSAWDPRYNEQFF	TGCAGTGCATGGGACCCCCGGTACAATGAGCAGTTCTTC
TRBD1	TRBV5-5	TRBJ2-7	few	CASSPTTGAYEQYF	TGTGCCAGCAGCCCTACAACAGGGGCCTACGAGCAGTACTTC
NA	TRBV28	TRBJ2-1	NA	CASSLHRLKSNEQFF	TGTGCCAGCAGTTTACACCGGCTGAAAAGTAATGAGCAGTTCTTC
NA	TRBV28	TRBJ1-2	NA	CASQFWQGGYGYTF	TGTGCCAGCCAGTTTTGGCAGGGCGGCTATGGCTACACCTTC
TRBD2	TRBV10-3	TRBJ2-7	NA	CAVRPASGGTYEQYF	TGTGCCGTACGGCCGGCTAGCGGGGGCACCTACGAGCAGTACTTC
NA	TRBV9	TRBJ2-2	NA	CASSVAGFAGELFF	TGTGCCAGCAGCGTTGCAGGGTTCGCCGGGGAGCTGTTTTTT
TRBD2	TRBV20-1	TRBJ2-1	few	CSAQPGLAAYNEQFF	TGCAGTGCTCAACCGGGACTAGCGGCCTACAATGAGCAGTTCTTC
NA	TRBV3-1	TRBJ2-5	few	CASSQEGPEETQYF	TGTGCCAGCAGCCAAGAAGGCCCTGAGGAGACCCAGTACTTC
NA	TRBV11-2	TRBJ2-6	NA	CASSPAVSIVRGKLTGANVLTF	TGTGCCAGCAGCCCAGCAGTGTCGATCGTCAGGGGAAAGTTGACTGGGGCCAACGTCCTGACTTTC
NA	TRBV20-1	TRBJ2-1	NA	CSARRMGAGNEQFF	TGCAGTGCTAGGAGAATGGGGGCCGGCAATGAGCAGTTCTTC
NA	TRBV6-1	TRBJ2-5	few	CASTQGEGGRSRETQYF	TGTGCCAGCACCCAAGGGGAGGGGGGGCGGTCCAGAGAGACCCAGTACTTC
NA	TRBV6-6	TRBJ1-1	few	CAISLNWGTEAFF	TGTGCCATTTCGTTAAACTGGGGCACTGAAGCTTTCTTT
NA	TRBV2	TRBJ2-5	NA	CASSPGRKEETQYF	TGTGCCAGCAGCCCCGGACGGAAGGAAGAGACCCAGTACTTC
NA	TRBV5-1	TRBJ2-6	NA	CASSDSGFGANVLTF	TGCGCCAGCAGCGACTCAGGTTTTGGGGCCAACGTCCTGACTTTC
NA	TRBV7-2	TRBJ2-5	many	CASSLAETQYF	TGTGCCAGCAGCTTAGCGGAGACCCAGTACTTC
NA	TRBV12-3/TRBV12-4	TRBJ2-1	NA	CASSLPGGGGNEQFF	TGTGCCAGCAGCCTCCCAGGGGGGGGGGGCAATGAGCAGTTCTTC
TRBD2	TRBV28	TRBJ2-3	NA	CATVSSGPYTDTQYF	TGTGCCACCGTCTCTAGCGGCCCCTACACAGATACGCAGTATTTT
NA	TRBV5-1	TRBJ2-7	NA	CASSCGTVPYEQYF	TGCGCCAGCAGCTGCGGGACCGTCCCCTACGAGCAGTACTTC
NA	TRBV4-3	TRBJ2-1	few	CASSQGRGNEQFF	TGCGCCAGCAGCCAAGGGCGGGGAAATGAGCAGTTCTTC
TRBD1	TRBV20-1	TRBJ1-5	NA	CSAGKTGPGGQPQHF	TGCAGTGCTGGGAAAACGGGACCAGGGGGTCAGCCCCAGCATTTT
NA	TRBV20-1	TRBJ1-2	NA	CSARTFGQPREANYGYTF	TGCAGTGCTAGAACGTTTGGACAGCCGCGTGAGGCTAACTATGGCTACACCTTC
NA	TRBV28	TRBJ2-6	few	CASSPLRQKDSGANVLTF	TGTGCCAGCAGTCCCCTACGGCAGAAAGACTCTGGGGCCAACGTCCTGACTTTC
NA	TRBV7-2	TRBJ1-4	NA	CASSPQGIEKLFF	TGTGCCAGCAGCCCACAGGGAATTGAAAAACTGTTTTTT
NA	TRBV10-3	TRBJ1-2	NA	CAIQIRFDQGNYGYTF	TGTGCCATCCAGATTAGGTTCGACCAGGGAAACTATGGCTACACCTTC
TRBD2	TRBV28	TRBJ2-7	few	CASSLRTSGDGWYEQYF	TGTGCCAGCAGTTTAAGGACTAGCGGGGATGGATGGTACGAGCAGTACTTC
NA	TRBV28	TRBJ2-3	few	CASREGFGGNTDTQYF	TGTGCCAGCAGGGAAGGGTTTGGCGGGAACACAGATACGCAGTATTTT
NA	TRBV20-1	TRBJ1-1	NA	CSARPGWGQDTEAFF	TGCAGTGCTAGGCCGGGTTGGGGGCAGGACACTGAAGCTTTCTTT
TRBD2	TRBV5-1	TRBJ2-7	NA	CASSSETSGDYEQYF	TGCGCCAGCAGCTCTGAGACTAGCGGAGATTACGAGCAGTACTTC
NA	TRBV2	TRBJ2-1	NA	CASLGNEQFF	TGTGCCAGCCTGGGCAATGAGCAGTTCTTC